The present T cell receptor beta chain was sequenced within a study of shared clonotypes between healthy human individuals. CDR3 length: 14 residues. Germline CDR1 SGHRS, CDR2 YFSETQ. V lost 0 bases, J lost 4 bases, and 9 bases lay in between. Clones were read by immunoSEQ multiplex PCR, and TCRdb kept only the in-frame ones, dropping some. The data show 550,000 to 850,000 clones, approximately 79% seen once. This clone has just a few counts. What was sequenced was memory CD4+ T cells sorted from blood. The subset here: CD45RA-negative fraction. The origin of this receptor is a woman aged 25 to 39 in good health. The V and J genes are TRBV5-1 and TRBJ2-3, with a tentative D call TRBD2 (6 bases). The CDR3 DNA reads as TGCGCCAGCAGCTTGGCGACGGGAGCAGATACGCAGTATTTT. Its translation is CASSLATGADTQYF.